This is a list of T cell receptor beta chains from one sample in a study of blood T cell repertoires in COVID-19. Some clones are missing from TCRdb's copy, which holds only in-frame ones; the method was immunoSEQ multiplex PCR. The table lists approximately 260,000 clones, 83% of them singletons. The material sequenced was peripheral blood. These receptors were collected from a man in his fifties or sixties who had recovered from COVID-19. Both conserved end residues are part of each CDR3.

cdr3_aa	v_call	j_call
CASRPTGTGELFF	TRBV6-5	TRBJ2-2
CASSEGQGATTYEQYF	TRBV19	TRBJ2-7
CASSFRGTEAFF	TRBV28	TRBJ1-1
CASRYGQGYYGYTF	TRBV19	TRBJ1-2
CATSSGQVQPQHF	TRBV15	TRBJ1-5
CASSQYSEQFF	TRBV7-9	TRBJ2-1
CAWGGAQFF	TRBV30	TRBJ2-1
CASSEGGQGAWETQYF	TRBV6-1	TRBJ2-5
CASRGDRGVNEQFF	TRBV6-5	TRBJ2-1
CASGHNNEKLFF	TRBV7-9	TRBJ1-4
CASSISGSAPSGYTF	TRBV19	TRBJ1-2
CASRASGTSEGANVLTF	TRBV28	TRBJ2-6
CASRKQGARTEKLFF	TRBV28	TRBJ1-4
CASSIGLAGVLYEQYF	TRBV27	TRBJ2-7
CASSPRADISPLHF	TRBV6-5	TRBJ1-6
CASSSGRVGRGGNSPLHF	TRBV7-2	TRBJ1-6
CASGLSRDRDRDTQYF	TRBV12-5	TRBJ2-3
CASSLDKLVSDTQYF	TRBV5-1	TRBJ2-3
CASNLQGVVGYTF	TRBV28	TRBJ1-2
CASSFGRGGTEAFF	TRBV27	TRBJ1-1
CASSLLGRNTEAFF	TRBV7-3	TRBJ1-1
CASSQGDRAYGYTF	TRBV4-1	TRBJ1-2
CSASIQRASTDTQYF	TRBV20-1	TRBJ2-3
CASSPDGLLGQPQHF	TRBV19	TRBJ1-5
CSVNGQGVLGEQYF	TRBV29-1	TRBJ2-7
CASSESGQAYNEQFF	TRBV10-1	TRBJ2-1
CASSPLGQGVEQYF	TRBV27	TRBJ2-7
CASSLIEAGANVLTF	TRBV6-5	TRBJ2-6
CASSSQGGGETQYF	TRBV5-4	TRBJ2-5
CASSERVGSTGELFF	TRBV10-2	TRBJ2-2
CASSWGDSYNSPLHF	TRBV21-1	TRBJ1-6
CATSDERDTQYF	TRBV24-1	TRBJ2-3
CASSLRVNTEAFF	TRBV13	TRBJ1-1
CAWSRGGDQPQHF	TRBV30	TRBJ1-5
CASRFRELNQPQHF	TRBV19	TRBJ1-5
CASSLVRSNEQFF	TRBV11-3	TRBJ2-1
CASRARGDSYEQFF	TRBV2	TRBJ2-1
CASSLGRGGSEPQHF	TRBV7-8	TRBJ1-5
CASSLTVPETQYF	TRBV7-9	TRBJ2-5
CASSLGRASYEQYF	TRBV11-2	TRBJ2-7
CASSLVGRNQPQHF	TRBV28	TRBJ1-5
CASSSPPLGQFF	TRBV19	TRBJ2-1
CATGAGGFEAFF	TRBV6-5	TRBJ1-1
CAWSAPGEKLFF	TRBV30	TRBJ1-4
CASSFDSPREQYF	TRBV11-2	TRBJ2-7
CASSLGVHEQYF	TRBV7-9	TRBJ2-7
CASSENLVYEQYF	TRBV6-1	TRBJ2-7
CASSMGDRVDEQFF	TRBV19	TRBJ2-1
CASSEDITDTQYF	TRBV6-1	TRBJ2-3
CASSPGLNSPLHF	TRBV11-2	TRBJ1-6
CASSPSPPSGRGTGELFF	TRBV6-2/TRBV6-3	TRBJ2-2
CASSLSGSSYNEQFF	TRBV19	TRBJ2-1